This TCR beta chain was found in a study of blood T cell repertoires in COVID-19. Whole-study context: Sources were T cells, B-cell-depleted T cells, or PBMCs; the material itself was cDNA or gDNA.

In the authors' methods: Reference gene primer amplification gave estimated nucleated cell counts. Repertoires were generated with immunoSEQ multiplex PCR, while TCRdb's copy carries only in-frame clones and drops some. V and J calls and clone size come straight from that table; D and trimming were deduced from the DNA. The profile shows some 160,000 clones, around 90% of them singletons. V dropped 2 bases and J dropped 7; count of bases not matched to a gene: 6. CDR1 MNHNS and CDR2 SASEGT come from the germline V gene. CDR3 length: 15 amino acids. This sequence was found in a man over 45 who had recovered from COVID-19. The chain couples TRBV6-1 to TRBJ2-5, with 11 bases lining up with TRBD2. The source material was peripheral blood. The CDR3 spells CASSEIAGGPGTQYF. CDR3 DNA: TGTGCCAGCAGTGAAATAGCGGGGGGGCCCGGGACCCAGTACTTC.